Listed here is a single T cell receptor beta chain. TRB rearrangements were amplified by touch-down multiplex PCR with mixed TRB-A/B primers. TCRdb reprocessed the multiplex PCR reads and reports one entry per CDR3 protein, with no DNA. The sample yields nearly 7,000 distinct CDR3 sequences, of which the top ten take up 4.5% to 5.5%. This entry comes from a study of T cell clusters in autoimmune cytopenias. The germline CDR1 and CDR2 sequences are SGHTA and FQGNSA. CDR3 length: 15 amino acids. TRB was amplified from about 260 ng of peripheral blood genomic DNA per sample. These same data were also listed under a study on T cell repertoires in aging, cancer and after chemotherapy. As reported in that work: Repeat sampling of healthy donors over several months to years showed clear clonal overlap. In each cancer cohort, median generation probability increased across chemotherapy, suggesting thymic output rebounded.

The TCR sequence derives from a human donor in good health. Sequenced sample: peripheral blood. The chain employs TRBV7-2 and TRBJ2-7; TCRdb selects TRBD1, and the lack of DNA leaves this call unchecked. The CDR3 is CASSFPGIYSYEQYF.